This T cell receptor (beta chain) was captured in a study of T cells after yellow fever vaccination. 5'RACE template switching produced TCR cDNA carrying a universal primer site and UMIs. Each CDR3 protein gets one entry after TCRdb re-called the 5' RACE reads with MiXCR. Among hundreds of thousands of distinct CDR3 sequences, approximately 16% were seen once, and the ten largest hold 15% to 20%. This CDR3 spans 14 amino acids. Germline CDR1 and CDR2: SEHNR and FQNEAQ (reference sequence). With 5 bases removed from V and 5 bases from J, the gap between germline ends came to 13 bases. Whole-study results and caveats: Relatively few clonotypes were ones that appeared in both CD4 and CD8 compartments. Sorted repertoires could include abundant contaminating clonotypes from bulk cells. Reappearing after the booster were most of the clones from primary vaccination (around 96% CD4, around 90% CD8).

This clonotype occurred a few times. Its specificity is unknown. The gene calls are TRBV7-9 and TRBJ2-1, with TRBD2 as a possible D gene (5 bases). Here the sequenced sample was PBMCs, taken 4 to 6 days after the first yellow fever vaccination. The TCR sequence derives from a man aged 18 to 35 who received the YFV17D yellow fever vaccine. The CDR3: CASSPDRGNNEQFF. Here the CDR3 DNA reads TGTGCCAGCAGCCCGGATAGAGGGAACAATGAGCAGTTCTTC.